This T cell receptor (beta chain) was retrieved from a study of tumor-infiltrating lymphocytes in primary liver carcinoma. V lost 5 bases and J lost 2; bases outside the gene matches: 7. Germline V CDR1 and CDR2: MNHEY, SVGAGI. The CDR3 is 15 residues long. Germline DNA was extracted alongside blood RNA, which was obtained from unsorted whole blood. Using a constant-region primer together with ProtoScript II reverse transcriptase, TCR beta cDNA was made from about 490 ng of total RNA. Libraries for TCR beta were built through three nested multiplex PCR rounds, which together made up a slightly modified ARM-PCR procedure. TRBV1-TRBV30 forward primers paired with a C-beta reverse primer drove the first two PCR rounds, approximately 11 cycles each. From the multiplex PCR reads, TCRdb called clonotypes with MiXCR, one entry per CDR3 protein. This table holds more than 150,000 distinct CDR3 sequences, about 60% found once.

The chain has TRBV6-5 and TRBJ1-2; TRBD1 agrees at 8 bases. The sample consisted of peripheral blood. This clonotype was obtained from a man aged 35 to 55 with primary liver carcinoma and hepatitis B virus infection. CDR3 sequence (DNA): TGTGCCAGCAGTACAGGGGGGACGTCAAACTATGGCTACACCTTC. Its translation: CASSTGGTSNYGYTF.